This is a list of T cell receptor beta chains from one sample in a study of post-analysis software for immune sequencing data. TCRdb independently ran MiXCR on the PCR reads; one entry per CDR3 protein. The sample shows about 160,000 distinct CDR3 sequences, around 34% of them seen only once. The starting material was blood, obtained after autologous hematopoietic stem cell transplantation. These receptors originate from a girl aged 10 to 17 with multiple sclerosis. The CDR3 runs from the conserved cysteine through the conserved F or W.

CDR3aa	v_gene	j_gene
CASSFLWGLRSDTQYF	TRBV12-3/TRBV12-4	TRBJ2-3
CSARDRDLRGYTF	TRBV20-1	TRBJ1-2
CSARDQGGTHSYNEQFF	TRBV20-1	TRBJ2-1
CASSRAGTGIETQYF	TRBV6-5	TRBJ2-5
CASSLGLADPQETQYF	TRBV7-2	TRBJ2-5
CSARDEYGYTF	TRBV20-1	TRBJ1-2
CASSFLRGRSSYEQYF	TRBV6-5	TRBJ2-7
CASSYTGVWSYNEQFF	TRBV7-2	TRBJ2-1
CASRKGGFTETQYF	TRBV14	TRBJ2-5
CASSLALGGGSSYNERFF	TRBV7-2	TRBJ2-1
CASSLGHDQETQYF	TRBV9	TRBJ2-5
CAISEWGGNTEAFF	TRBV10-3	TRBJ1-1
CAIRGTGSTDTQYF	TRBV10-3	TRBJ2-3
CASSLVPGTSYNEQFF	TRBV7-2	TRBJ2-1
CASSLNTASTDTQYF	TRBV7-3	TRBJ2-3
CSVEDRKGYTF	TRBV29-1	TRBJ1-2
CSVEGGSTDTQYF	TRBV29-1	TRBJ2-3
CASSLDRGSDTQYF	TRBV7-3	TRBJ2-3
CASSLAGAWNEQFF	TRBV7-9	TRBJ2-1
CASSRSLQGWHGYTF	TRBV27	TRBJ1-2
CASSQAEPRLATNNEQFF	TRBV4-2	TRBJ2-1
CASSLGLEYNEQFF	TRBV5-1	TRBJ2-1
CASSPYPGTLGKELFF	TRBV14	TRBJ1-4
CASSSIPGDTQYF	TRBV13	TRBJ2-3
CASSPGPSESSGANVLTF	TRBV7-9	TRBJ2-6
CASSLLSNPTDTQYF	TRBV7-6	TRBJ2-3
CASSLSGDGCTF	TRBV12-3/TRBV12-4	TRBJ1-2
CASSYSTGLAGGLDEQYF	TRBV6-5	TRBJ2-7
CSGGTARVEQFF	TRBV29-1	TRBJ2-1
CAWSRPEQGRGGYTF	TRBV30	TRBJ1-2
CATSRDRVPGMSSYNEQFF	TRBV15	TRBJ2-1
CASSLEAGGGEQFF	TRBV5-1	TRBJ2-1
CASSTGLATEQYF	TRBV9	TRBJ2-7
CASSNPLAGQETQYF	TRBV5-1	TRBJ2-5
CASIKSGSSYNEQFF	TRBV2	TRBJ2-1
CSALQRGGTDTQYF	TRBV20-1	TRBJ2-3
CASSSLSSYEQYF	TRBV27	TRBJ2-7
CGVVSPLGAGEQYF	TRBV29-1	TRBJ2-7
CATSDPRGQGTDTQYF	TRBV15	TRBJ2-3
CASSLRLDNEQFF	TRBV12-3/TRBV12-4	TRBJ2-1
CATSRDRGWGLNIQYF	TRBV15	TRBJ2-4
CASTNPGQGLYSQYF	TRBV6-6	TRBJ2-7
CASSPLVGLAGENEQFF	TRBV18	TRBJ2-1